The next 13 T cell receptor beta chains were all read from a single sample in a study of blood T cell repertoires in COVID-19. Measured with immunoSEQ multiplex PCR; TCRdb has only the in-frame clones, and not every one. Among approximately 78,000 clones, less than 85% were seen once, and the ten largest hold 15% to 20%. The sequencing sample was made of peripheral blood. These receptors all stem from a woman of 80 years or more with acute or convalescent COVID-19.

The chain recombines TRBV4-1 with TRBJ2-5; D perhaps matches TRBD1 (5 bases). V lost 3 bases and J lost 4, with 15 bases in between. CDR1 is MGHRA and CDR2 is YSYEKL in the germline V gene. This CDR3 has 15 amino acids. The CDR3 is CASSHSQGPSETQYF. The CDR3, as DNA: TGCGCCAGCAGCCACTCCCAGGGCCCCTCAGAGACCCAGTACTTC.

The chain carries TRBV5-6 and TRBJ1-6; TRBD1 matches at 7 bases. Germline trimming cut 3 bases from V and 4 bases from J; bases unmatched to any gene: 7. Germline CDR1 is SGHDT and CDR2 is YYEEEE. The CDR3 covers 16 residues. The CDR3 loop is CASSSSPGQYNSPLHF. The CDR3 DNA reads TGTGCCAGCAGCTCAAGTCCGGGACAGTATAATTCACCCCTCCACTTT.

The chain employs TRBV5-1 and TRBJ1-2; no firm D call. CDR3 size: 16 residues. The V end lost 3 bases, the J end lost 6 bases, and 21 bases lay between the germline ends. Germline CDR1 SGHRS, CDR2 YFSETQ. CDR3: CASSSYRSRTEDGYTF. The DNA for the CDR3 is TGCGCCAGCAGCTCCTACCGAAGTAGAACAGAAGATGGCTACACCTTC.

The chain uses TRBV5-1 and TRBJ1-1, with 8 nucleotides matching TRBD1. The J segment lost 5 bases and the V segment lost 4 bases, leaving 10 bases of the junction unmatched. Germline CDR1 is SGHRS and CDR2 is YFSETQ. This CDR3 is 15 amino acids long. CDR3 protein: CASSRETGARTEAFF. The DNA of the CDR3 is TGCGCCAGCAGCCGCGAGACAGGGGCGAGAACTGAAGCTTTCTTT.

This clone was seen only a few times. Other DNA variants within this sample encode the same CDR3. The chain uses TRBV7-9 and TRBJ2-6; D remains ambiguous. Germline lookup yields CDR1 SEHNR and CDR2 FQNEAQ (reference sequence). CDR3 length: 14 residues. V lost 4 bases to trimming and J lost 2 bases, with 6 bases between them. Written as DNA, the CDR3 is TGTGCCAGCAGCTATTCAGCTGGGGCCAACGTCCTGACTTTC. Amino acid sequence: CASSYSAGANVLTF.

This clone was found once. DNA of the CDR3: TGTGCCAGCAGCCCCCCCTTACCCGGGGGTTCCTACGAGCAGTACTTC. It codes for CASSPPLPGGSYEQYF. The rearrangement uses TRBV9 and TRBJ2-7, with TRBD2 as a possible D gene (6 bases). Germline V gives CDR1 SGDLS, CDR2 YYNGEE. CDR3 size: 16 residues. The germline V and J ends were trimmed by 4 bases and 1 base, with 18 bases remaining between them.

V and J are TRBV7-9 and TRBJ1-3; D not certain. The CDR3 loop spans 14 amino acids. V was trimmed by 5 bases and J by 0 bases, leaving 8 bases between them. CDR1 is SEHNR and CDR2 is FQNEAQ in the germline V gene (reference sequence). CDR3 in amino acids: CASSNISSGNTIYF. CDR3 bases: TGTGCCAGCAGCAACATCAGCTCTGGAAACACCATATATTTT. The full variable domain, with the rest looked up from reference TRBV7-9 and TRBJ1-3, is DTGVSQNPRHKITKRGQNVTFRCDPISEHNRLYWYRQTLGQGPEFLTYFQNEAQLEKSRLLSDRFSAERPKGSFSTLEIQRTEQGDSAMYLCASSNISSGNTIYFGEGSWLTVV.

This clone appeared once. Additional DNA sequences in this sample encode the identical CDR3. V and J are TRBV5-1 and TRBJ1-1, with 7 bases fitting TRBD1. Germline assignment: CDR1 SGHRS and CDR2 YFSETQ. Trimming took 4 bases from V and 5 from J; bases not matched to a gene: 11. This CDR3 has 15 amino acids. The CDR3 region has the DNA TGCGCCAGCAGCGGGCGTACAGGGGTTGGTACTGAAGCTTTCTTT. Protein: CASSGRTGVGTEAFF.

The chain carries TRBV3-1 (or the pseudogene TRBV3-2) and TRBJ2-1; 14 positions match TRBD2. Germline CDR1 is LGHDT and CDR2 is YNNKEL (reference sequence). The V segment lost 4 bases and the J segment 13 bases; nucleotides outside the gene matches: 9. CDR3 length: 15 residues. The CDR3 DNA follows: TGTGCCAGCAGCCTGGGACTAGCGGGAGATCTGCCCCAGTTCTTC. Amino acids: CASSLGLAGDLPQFF.

This clone was counted a single time. The chain employs TRBV3-1 (or the pseudogene TRBV3-2) and TRBJ1-5; weak D call: TRBD1 (6 bases). Trimming removed 4 bases at V and 4 bases at J, with 8 bases between. The length of the CDR3 is 13 residues. Germline CDR1 reads LGHDT; CDR2 reads YNNKEL (reference sequence). The CDR3 loop is CASSLQGNQPQHF. DNA of the CDR3: TGTGCCAGCAGCCTTCAGGGGAATCAGCCCCAGCATTTT.

This clone was seen only once. This chain uses TRBV2 with TRBJ1-1; 8 bases align to TRBD1. Germline trimming cut 11 bases from V and 1 base from J; bases unmatched to any gene: 6. CDR1 and CDR2 from the germline V gene are SNHLY and FYNNEI. The CDR3 consists of 13 residues. CDR3 loop: CAGQDRANTEAFF. For the CDR3, the DNA is TGTGCCGGACAGGACAGGGCGAACACTGAAGCTTTCTTT.

The chain recombines TRBV9 with TRBJ2-2; TRBD2 matches at 10 bases. CDR1 SGDLS and CDR2 YYNGEE come from the germline V gene. The CDR3 totals 16 residues. With V trimmed by 3 bases and J by 4 bases, 6 bases remained unmatched. Here the CDR3 DNA reads TGTGCCAGCAGCGCTCTAGCGGGAGTCGGCACCGGGGAGCTGTTTTTT. Protein product: CASSALAGVGTGELFF.

This chain links TRBV11-2 with TRBJ2-7; no clear D. Looked up from germline, CDR1 is SGHAT and CDR2 is FQNNGV. Trimming pared 5 bases from V and 0 bases from J, leaving 11 bases between. The CDR3 has 14 amino acids. The CDR3 region has the DNA TGTGCCAGCAGCCCGCACTCTACCTCCTACGAGCAGTACTTC. Translation: CASSPHSTSYEQYF.